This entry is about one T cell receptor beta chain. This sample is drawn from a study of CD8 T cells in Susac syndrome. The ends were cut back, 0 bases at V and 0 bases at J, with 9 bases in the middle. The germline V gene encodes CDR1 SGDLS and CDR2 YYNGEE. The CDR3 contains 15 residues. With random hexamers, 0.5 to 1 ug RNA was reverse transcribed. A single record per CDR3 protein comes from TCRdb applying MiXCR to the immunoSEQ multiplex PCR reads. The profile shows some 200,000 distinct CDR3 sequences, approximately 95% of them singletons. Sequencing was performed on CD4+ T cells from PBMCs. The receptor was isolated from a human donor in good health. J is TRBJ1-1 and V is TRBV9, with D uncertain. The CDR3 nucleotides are TGTGCCAGCAGCGTAGACGCAGCTATGAACACTGAAGCTTTCTTT. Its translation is CASSVDAAMNTEAFF. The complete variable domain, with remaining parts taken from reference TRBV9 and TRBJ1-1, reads DSGVTQTPKHLITATGQRVTLRCSPRSGDLSVYWYQQSLDQGLQFLIQYYNGEERAKGNILERFSAQQFPDLHSELNLSSLELGDSALYFCASSVDAAMNTEAFFGQGTRLTVV.